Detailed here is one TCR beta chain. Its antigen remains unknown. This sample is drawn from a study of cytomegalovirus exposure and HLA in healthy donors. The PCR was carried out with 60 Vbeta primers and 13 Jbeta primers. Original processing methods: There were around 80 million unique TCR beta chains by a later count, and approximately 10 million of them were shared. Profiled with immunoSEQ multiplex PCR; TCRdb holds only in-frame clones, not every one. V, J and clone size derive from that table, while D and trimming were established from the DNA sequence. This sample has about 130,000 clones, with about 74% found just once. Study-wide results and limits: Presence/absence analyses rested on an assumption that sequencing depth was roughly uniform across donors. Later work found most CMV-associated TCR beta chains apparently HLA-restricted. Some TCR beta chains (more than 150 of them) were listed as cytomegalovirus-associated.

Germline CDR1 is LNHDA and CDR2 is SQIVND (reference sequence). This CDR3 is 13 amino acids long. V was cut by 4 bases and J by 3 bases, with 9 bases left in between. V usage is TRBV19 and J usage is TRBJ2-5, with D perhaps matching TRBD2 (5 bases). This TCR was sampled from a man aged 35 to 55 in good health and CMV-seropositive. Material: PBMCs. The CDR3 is CASSTLEKETQYF. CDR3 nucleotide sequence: TGTGCCAGTAGTACACTAGAAAAAGAGACCCAGTACTTC.